This TCR beta chain is from a study of T cell responses to AZD1222 COVID-19 vaccine. Sequencing used immunoSEQ multiplex PCR; TCRdb keeps in-frame clones, though not all of them. The repertoire has more than 100,000 clones, 85% of them found once; the top ten carry 7.9%. Germline V gene data show CDR1 as SEHNR and CDR2 as FQNEAQ (reference sequence). The CDR3 loop spans 15 amino acids. Trimming cost V 5 bases and J 1 base, with 14 bases left between them. Source: peripheral blood, taken 28 days after the second dose of the MenACWY control vaccine. This sequence joins TRBV7-9 and TRBJ1-1; D ambiguous. This clonotype was obtained from an adult who received the MenACWY meningococcal vaccine as a control. The chain's CDR3 is CASSRPGRANTEAFF. In DNA, the CDR3 is TGTGCCAGCAGCCGTCCTGGGCGTGCGAACACTGAAGCTTTCTTT. The whole variable domain, filled in from reference TRBV7-9 and TRBJ1-1, reads DTGVSQNPRHKITKRGQNVTFRCDPISEHNRLYWYRQTLGQGPEFLTYFQNEAQLEKSRLLSDRFSAERPKGSFSTLEIQRTEQGDSAMYLCASSRPGRANTEAFFGQGTRLTVV.